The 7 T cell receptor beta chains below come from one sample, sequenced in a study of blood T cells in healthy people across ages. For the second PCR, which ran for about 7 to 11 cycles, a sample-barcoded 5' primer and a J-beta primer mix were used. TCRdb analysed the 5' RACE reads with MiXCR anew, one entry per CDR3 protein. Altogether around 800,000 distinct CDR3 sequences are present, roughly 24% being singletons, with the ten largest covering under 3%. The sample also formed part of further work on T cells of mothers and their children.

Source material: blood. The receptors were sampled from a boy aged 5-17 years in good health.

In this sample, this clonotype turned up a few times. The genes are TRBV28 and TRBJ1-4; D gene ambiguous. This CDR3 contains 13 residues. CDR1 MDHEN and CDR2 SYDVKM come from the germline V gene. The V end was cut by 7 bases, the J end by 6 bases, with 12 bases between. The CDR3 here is CASTGVGDEKLFF. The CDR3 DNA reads TGTGCCAGCACCGGGGTTGGAGATGAAAAACTGTTTTTT.

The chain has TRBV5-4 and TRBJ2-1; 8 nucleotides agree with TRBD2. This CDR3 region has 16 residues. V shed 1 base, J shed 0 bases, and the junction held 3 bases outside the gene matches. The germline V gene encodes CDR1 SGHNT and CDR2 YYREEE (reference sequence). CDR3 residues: CASSLPAGASYNEQFF. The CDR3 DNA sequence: TGTGCCAGCAGCTTGCCAGCGGGGGCCTCCTACAATGAGCAGTTCTTC.

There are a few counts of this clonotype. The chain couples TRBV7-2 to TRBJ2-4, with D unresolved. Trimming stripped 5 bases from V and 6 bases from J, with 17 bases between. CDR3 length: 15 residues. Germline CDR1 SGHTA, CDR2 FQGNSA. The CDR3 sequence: CASSKKFHRPNIQYF. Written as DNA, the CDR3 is TGTGCCAGCAGCAAAAAATTCCACCGACCAAACATTCAGTACTTC.

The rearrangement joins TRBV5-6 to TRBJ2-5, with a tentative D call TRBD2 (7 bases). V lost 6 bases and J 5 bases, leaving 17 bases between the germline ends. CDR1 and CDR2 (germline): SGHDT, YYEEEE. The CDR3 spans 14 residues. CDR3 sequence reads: CASKGGGARETQYF. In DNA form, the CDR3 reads TGTGCCAGCAAAGGTGGGGGGGCTCGCGAGACCCAGTACTTC.

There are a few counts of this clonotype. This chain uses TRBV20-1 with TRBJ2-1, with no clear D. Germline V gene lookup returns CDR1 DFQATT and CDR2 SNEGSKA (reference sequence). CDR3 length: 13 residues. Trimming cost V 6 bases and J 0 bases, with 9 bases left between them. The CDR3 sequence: CSAAISSYNEQFF. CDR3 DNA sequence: TGCAGTGCCGCTATAAGCTCCTACAATGAGCAGTTCTTC.

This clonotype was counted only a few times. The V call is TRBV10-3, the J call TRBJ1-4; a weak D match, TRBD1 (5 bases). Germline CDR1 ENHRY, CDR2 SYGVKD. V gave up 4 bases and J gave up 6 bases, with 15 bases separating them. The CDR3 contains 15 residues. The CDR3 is CAISVSGAWDEKLFF. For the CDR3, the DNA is TGTGCCATCAGTGTGAGTGGGGCCTGGGATGAAAAACTGTTTTTT.

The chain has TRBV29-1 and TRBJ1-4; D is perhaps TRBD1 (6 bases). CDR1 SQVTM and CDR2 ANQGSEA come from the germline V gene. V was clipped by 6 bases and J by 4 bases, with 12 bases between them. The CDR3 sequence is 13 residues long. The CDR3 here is CSVRTADNEKLFF. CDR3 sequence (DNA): TGCAGCGTGAGGACAGCAGATAATGAAAAACTGTTTTTT.